This T cell receptor beta chain comes out of a study of blood T cell repertoires in COVID-19. About the study: T cells, B-cell-depleted T cells, or PBMCs provided the cDNA or gDNA that served as material.

Per the germline V gene, CDR1 is SGHDT and CDR2 is YYEEEE. The CDR3 consists of 15 residues. The V end lost 4 bases, the J end lost 4 bases, and 17 bases lay between the germline ends. Authors' data handling: Amplified reference gene primers provided the basis for estimating nucleated cell counts. The repertoire was sequenced with immunoSEQ multiplex PCR; TCRdb's copy has only in-frame clones and lacks some. V, J and clone size reflect that table, while D and trimming were determined from the DNA. Found here are 270,000 or so clones, about four fifths of them singletons; the top ten hold more than 8%.

The clonotype was recovered from a woman between 45 and 60 years old who had recovered from COVID-19. The V gene is TRBV5-6, the J gene TRBJ2-5; a possible D gene is TRBD2 (5 bases). The sequencing sample was made of peripheral blood. CDR3 nucleotides: TGTGCCAGCAGCCGGGCAAGGGAGAGGCGAGAGACCCAGTACTTC. Its protein product is CASSRARERRETQYF.